Listed below are T cell receptor beta chains from one sample, sequenced in a study of shared clonotypes between healthy human individuals. TCRdb's table, derived via immunoSEQ multiplex PCR, lists solely in-frame clones and lacks some. The table includes millions of clones, approximately 92% detected once. Sequenced material: naive CD4+ T cells sorted from blood. Receptor source: a man between 18 and 29 years old in good health. Each CDR3 is given with its conserved first and last residue. A D gene is named only where the DNA matches it firmly. Size is stated for part of the rows, as once, few or many counts, or as a class when the clone is expanded.

J gene,D gene,V gene,clone size,CDR3 DNA,CDR3 protein
TRBJ2-3,.,TRBV5-6,.,TGTGCCAGCAGCTCGGAGGGGAGTCCGGCACGAGATACGCAGTATTTT,CASSSEGSPARDTQYF
TRBJ2-1,.,TRBV18,.,TGTGCCAGCTCACCAGACTACGCCGGTTCCTTTGTCTTC,CASSPDYAGSFVF
TRBJ2-1,.,TRBV7-9,.,TGTGCCAGCAGCCCCCGGGGCTCCAATGAGCAGTTCTTC,CASSPRGSNEQFF
TRBJ1-3,.,TRBV10-1,.,TGCGCCAGCAGCCCGGACCTCGGTCCGGGAAACACCATATATTTT,CASSPDLGPGNTIYF
TRBJ2-5,.,TRBV7-9,.,TGTGCCAGCAGCTTAGCGGTTCTAGAGACCCAGTACTTC,CASSLAVLETQYF
TRBJ2-2,.,TRBV6-5,.,TGTGCCAGCAGTTACTCTCCAGCCTACACCGGGGAGCTGTTTTTT,CASSYSPAYTGELFF
TRBJ1-5,.,TRBV30,.,TGTGCCTGGAGTGTCGGCAGGGGCAATCAGCCCCAGCATTTT,CAWSVGRGNQPQHF
TRBJ2-1,.,TRBV5-4,.,TGTGCCAGCAGCTTGGACTCCTATGAGCAGTTCTTC,CASSLDSYEQFF
TRBJ2-7,.,TRBV10-3,.,TGTGCCACCCGCCGGACAGAAGGATACGAGCAGTACTTC,CATRRTEGYEQYF
TRBJ1-6,.,TRBV9,.,TGTGCCAGCAGCCCCCAGGAATTTTTCAATTCACCCCTCCACTTT,CASSPQEFFNSPLHF
TRBJ1-1,.,TRBV5-1,.,TGCGCCAGCAGGGGGGAGACTCTAGCTTTCTTT,CASRGETLAFF
TRBJ1-4,.,TRBV5-8,.,TGTGCCAGCAGCTTGGAGGGATCCGGGGGCGCTAGTGAAAAACTGTTTTTT,CASSLEGSGGASEKLFF
TRBJ2-5,.,TRBV30,.,TGTGCCTGGAGTGTACTAGGATGGGCAGGGGTAAAAGAGACCCAGTACTTC,CAWSVLGWAGVKETQYF
TRBJ2-1,.,TRBV6-6,.,TGTGCCAGCAGTTACTCGGGGGGCTCCTACAATGAGCAGTTCTTC,CASSYSGGSYNEQFF
TRBJ2-1,TRBD2,TRBV19,.,TGTGCCAGTAGTATAGAATCTCCGGGACTAGCGGTCTACAATGAGCAGTTCTTC,CASSIESPGLAVYNEQFF
TRBJ2-7,TRBD2,TRBV7-6,.,TGTGCCAGCAGCTTAGGTGCGGGAGGGATATACGAGCAGTACTTC,CASSLGAGGIYEQYF
TRBJ1-1,TRBD1,TRBV5-4,.,TGTGCCAGCACCTTGGCCGGGACAGATGTGAACACTGAAGCTTTCTTT,CASTLAGTDVNTEAFF
TRBJ2-1,TRBD2,TRBV15,.,TGTGCCACCAGCGCAGGGACTAGCGGGGCCACCCTCCTCTCCTACAATGAGCAGTTCTTC,CATSAGTSGATLLSYNEQFF
TRBJ1-1,TRBD1,TRBV30,few,TGTGCCTGGAGACAGGGGGTGAACACTGAAGCTTTCTTT,CAWRQGVNTEAFF
TRBJ2-7,TRBD1,TRBV19,.,TGTGCCAGTGGACGGGGGACAGGGCCCGCCTACGAGCAGTACTTC,CASGRGTGPAYEQYF
TRBJ2-7,TRBD1,TRBV7-3,.,TGTGCCAGCAGCCCCCCCCCTCATAGGGGGCAGCTCTACGAGCAGTACTTC,CASSPPPHRGQLYEQYF
TRBJ2-7,.,TRBV5-1,.,TGCGCCAGCAGCTTGACCCGAGAGCAGTACTTC,CASSLTREQYF
TRBJ2-7,TRBD1,TRBV5-1,.,TGCGCCAGCAAGGAGCAGGGGGCGCCGGACGAGCAGTACTTC,CASKEQGAPDEQYF
TRBJ1-5,.,TRBV7-2,.,TGTGCCAGCAGCCTCCATGAGTCCCCCGGGAAGGCTCAGCCCCAGCATTTT,CASSLHESPGKAQPQHF
TRBJ1-1,TRBD1,TRBV28,.,TGTGCCAGCAGCTTAGGAGGACAGGGAAGGACTGAAGCTTTCTTT,CASSLGGQGRTEAFF
TRBJ1-1,.,TRBV10-3,.,TGTGCCCCCCGCGGGGACACTGAAGCTTTCTTT,CAPRGDTEAFF
TRBJ2-7,TRBD1,TRBV29-1,.,TGCAGCGTTCGGCAGGGGGACCACGAGCAGTACTTC,CSVRQGDHEQYF
TRBJ2-3,TRBD1,TRBV6-6,.,TGTGCCAGCAGTTACCAGGGGGCGGGTAGCACAGATACGCAGTATTTT,CASSYQGAGSTDTQYF
TRBJ1-1,.,TRBV28,.,TGTGCCAGCAACCAAGATTTTGCAGACACTGAAGCTTTCTTT,CASNQDFADTEAFF
TRBJ2-7,.,TRBV9,.,TGTGCCAGCAGCGTAGGCGGGGGCAATTCCTACGAGCAGTACTTC,CASSVGGGNSYEQYF
TRBJ2-5,TRBD1,TRBV11-2,.,TGTGCCAGCAGAAACCCGGGACAGGGCCTCCTACAAGAGACCCAGTACTTC,CASRNPGQGLLQETQYF
TRBJ2-5,.,TRBV5-5,.,TGTGCCAGCAGCATGGACGGGAACCAAGAGACCCAGTACTTC,CASSMDGNQETQYF
TRBJ1-4,.,TRBV6-5,.,TGTGCCAGCAGTTACTCGAAGGGAAACGAAAAACTGTTTTTT,CASSYSKGNEKLFF
TRBJ1-1,.,TRBV30,.,TGTGCCTGGAGTGTACTTGTCGGGCACCGAGCTTTCTTT,CAWSVLVGHRAFF
TRBJ2-2,.,TRBV4-3,once,TGCGCCAGCAGCCAACAGAAGGGCCGGGGGTACACCGGGGAGCTGTTTTTT,CASSQQKGRGYTGELFF
TRBJ2-1,.,TRBV11-2,.,TGTGCCAGCAGCTCCCGGGACATATCCTACAATGAGCAGTTCTTC,CASSSRDISYNEQFF
TRBJ2-5,TRBD2,TRBV14,once,TGTGCCAGCAGCCGAACGGGACTAGGGATCCAAGAGACCCAGTACTTC,CASSRTGLGIQETQYF
TRBJ1-3,.,TRBV9,.,TGTGCCAGCAGCGTAGGACCCCGGGACTCTGGAAACACCATATATTTT,CASSVGPRDSGNTIYF
TRBJ2-3,.,TRBV18,.,TGTGCCAGCTCCCTCGGGGGAAAAGTGGGAGATACGCAGTATTTT,CASSLGGKVGDTQYF
TRBJ1-5,.,TRBV19,.,TGTGCCAGTAGTCGTAGCAATCAGCCCCAGCATTTT,CASSRSNQPQHF
TRBJ2-3,TRBD2,TRBV30,.,TGTGCCTGGAGGGGACTAGCGGGGGCCCGAGATACGCAGTATTTT,CAWRGLAGARDTQYF
TRBJ2-2,.,TRBV10-2,.,TGCGCCAGCAGAGGGTCTAACACCGGGGAGCTGTTTTTT,CASRGSNTGELFF
TRBJ1-3,TRBD1,TRBV5-1,.,TGCGCCAGCAGCTTTGAGACAGGGACCCAAAACACCATATATTTT,CASSFETGTQNTIYF
TRBJ2-1,.,TRBV2,once,TGTGCCAGCAGACTAACAGGCGTAGCCCCCCGAGGAAACAATGAGCAGTTCTTC,CASRLTGVAPRGNNEQFF
TRBJ1-5,.,TRBV6-1,few,TGTGCCAGCAGTGGGGGAACGGGCAATCAGCCCCAGCATTTT,CASSGGTGNQPQHF
TRBJ2-7,TRBD1,TRBV30,.,TGTGCCTGGAGATCCCCAGGGGGAGTTTTCCACGAGCAGTACTTC,CAWRSPGGVFHEQYF
TRBJ1-1,.,TRBV28,once,TGTGCCAGCAGCCACGGACAGCCCAACACTGAAGCTTTCTTT,CASSHGQPNTEAFF
TRBJ2-3,TRBD2,TRBV11-2,.,TGTGCCAGCAACAAGCGGGGGGGCGGCACAGATACGCAGTATTTT,CASNKRGGGTDTQYF
TRBJ2-5,.,TRBV15,.,TGTGCCACCAGGAACAGGGACCAAGAGACCCAGTACTTC,CATRNRDQETQYF
TRBJ1-4,.,TRBV5-4,.,TGTGCCAGCAGCTTGGATGGCCGGGGAGGAGGTGAAAAACTGTTTTTT,CASSLDGRGGGEKLFF
TRBJ2-2,.,TRBV30,.,TGTGCCTGGGGCGGGTATCGGGGGGAGCTGTTTTTT,CAWGGYRGELFF
TRBJ1-6,.,TRBV6-5,.,TGTGCCAGCAGTTACCGACAGAGCGATTCACCCCTCCACTTT,CASSYRQSDSPLHF